The present entry profiles one TCR beta chain with its context. This entry is derived from a study of cytomegalovirus exposure and HLA in healthy donors. With V trimmed by 2 bases and J by 5 bases, 6 bases remained unmatched. CDR1 and CDR2 (germline): SQVTM, ANQGSEA. The CDR3 spans 14 residues. Assay: immunoSEQ multiplex PCR; the TCRdb copy retains only in-frame clones and omits some. Seen here are some 230,000 clones, about 93% observed once, and the top ten hold about 1%. The sample comprised PBMCs. The source of this sequence is a woman aged 18-29 years in good health and CMV-seronegative. This chain links TRBV29-1 with TRBJ2-1; 7 bases align to TRBD1. The CDR3 is CSVERQGTDNEQFF. Written as DNA, the CDR3 is TGCAGCGTTGAAAGACAGGGAACGGACAATGAGCAGTTCTTC.